This T cell receptor beta chain originates from a study of T cells in Graves' hyperthyroidism and ophthalmopathy. The germline CDR1 and CDR2 sequences are SEHNR and FQNEAQ (reference sequence). The CDR3 is made up of 18 amino acids. The trim removed 1 base at V and 3 bases at J, leaving 9 bases unmatched. RNA transcripts were the template for amplifying TCR beta CDR3 regions. The primer set for the first-round RT-PCR of the TCR CDR3 was HTBI. From the multiplex PCR reads, TCRdb called clonotypes with MiXCR, one entry per CDR3 protein. The sample shows hundreds of thousands of distinct CDR3 sequences, over 10% of them seen only once. There are many counts of this clonotype.

Input material: blood. This chain uses TRBV7-9 with TRBJ1-5; 10 bases are shared with TRBD1. The clonotype was recovered from a woman in her late teens or twenties with Graves' hyperthyroidism. Here the CDR3 DNA reads TGTGCCAGCAGCTTAGTAGGACAGGGGGGGCATCCCAATCAGCCCCAGCATTTT. As protein: CASSLVGQGGHPNQPQHF. Using reference TRBV7-9 and TRBJ1-5 for the parts outside the CDR3, the full variable domain is DTGVSQNPRHKITKRGQNVTFRCDPISEHNRLYWYRQTLGQGPEFLTYFQNEAQLEKSRLLSDRFSAERPKGSFSTLEIQRTEQGDSAMYLCASSLVGQGGHPNQPQHFGDGTRLSIL.